This record covers a single T cell receptor (beta chain). Its target is unknown. From the roughly 120-subject validation cohort, which was separate from the roughly 680-subject first cohort, the donors were drawn. CDR1 and CDR2 from the germline V gene are SGHRS and YFSETQ. V was trimmed by 2 bases and J by 7 bases, leaving 16 bases between them. This CDR3 has 14 amino acids. TCRdb keeps only in-frame clones here, not all; method: immunoSEQ multiplex PCR. The table includes fewer than 150,000 clones, about 87% detected once. The data are from a study of cytomegalovirus exposure and HLA in healthy donors. Study overall: It was reported in a later analysis that the same platform had been used for the 120 or so validation repertoires as for the 666 first-cohort repertoires.

Study findings and constraints: Specificity for CMV antigens was confirmed in vitro for three of the CMV-associated chains.

Sequencing was done on a sample of PBMCs. This TCR came from a man younger than 35 in good health and CMV-seropositive. This chain joins TRBV5-1 and TRBJ2-7; weak D call: TRBD1 (6 bases). The chain's CDR3 is CASSLTGLGKEQYF. CDR3 DNA sequence: TGCGCCAGCAGCTTAACAGGGTTAGGAAAAGAGCAGTACTTC.